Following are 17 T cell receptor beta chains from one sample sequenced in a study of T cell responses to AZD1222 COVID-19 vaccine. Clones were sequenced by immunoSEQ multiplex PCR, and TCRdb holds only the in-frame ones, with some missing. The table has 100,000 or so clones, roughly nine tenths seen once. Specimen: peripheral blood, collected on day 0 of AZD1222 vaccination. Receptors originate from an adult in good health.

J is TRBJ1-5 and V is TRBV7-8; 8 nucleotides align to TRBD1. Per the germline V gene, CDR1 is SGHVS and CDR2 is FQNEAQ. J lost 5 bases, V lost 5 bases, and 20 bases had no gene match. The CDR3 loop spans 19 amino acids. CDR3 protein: CASSRLNPPRTGPDQPQHF. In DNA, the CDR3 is TGTGCCAGCAGCCGCTTAAACCCACCCCGGACAGGGCCCGATCAGCCCCAGCATTTT.

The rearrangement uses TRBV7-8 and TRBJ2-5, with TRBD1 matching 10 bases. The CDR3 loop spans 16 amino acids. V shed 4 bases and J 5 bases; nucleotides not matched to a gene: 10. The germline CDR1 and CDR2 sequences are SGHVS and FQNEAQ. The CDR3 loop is CASSSFGTGVEETQYF. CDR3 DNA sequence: TGTGCCAGCAGCTCGTTTGGGACAGGGGTCGAGGAGACCCAGTACTTC.

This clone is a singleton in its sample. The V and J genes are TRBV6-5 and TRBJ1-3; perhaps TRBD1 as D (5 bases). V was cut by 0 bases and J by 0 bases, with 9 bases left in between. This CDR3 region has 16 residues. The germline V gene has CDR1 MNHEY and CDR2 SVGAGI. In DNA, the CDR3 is TGTGCCAGCAGTTACTCTGGGACCTTCTCTGGAAACACCATATATTTT. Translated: CASSYSGTFSGNTIYF.

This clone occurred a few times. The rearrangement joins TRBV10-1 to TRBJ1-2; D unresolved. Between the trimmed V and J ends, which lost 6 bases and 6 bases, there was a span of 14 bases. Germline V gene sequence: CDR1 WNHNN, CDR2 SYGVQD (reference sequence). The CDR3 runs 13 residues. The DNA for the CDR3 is TGCGCCAGCAGGACGCGGCTGCAGGATGGCTACACCTTC. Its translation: CASRTRLQDGYTF.

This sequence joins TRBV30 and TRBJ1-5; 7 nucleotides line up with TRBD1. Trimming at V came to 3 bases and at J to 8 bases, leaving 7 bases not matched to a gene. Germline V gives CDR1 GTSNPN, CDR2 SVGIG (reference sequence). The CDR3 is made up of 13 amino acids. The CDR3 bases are TGTGCCTGGAGCCGACAGGGAGTGGAGCCCCAGCATTTT. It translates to CAWSRQGVEPQHF.

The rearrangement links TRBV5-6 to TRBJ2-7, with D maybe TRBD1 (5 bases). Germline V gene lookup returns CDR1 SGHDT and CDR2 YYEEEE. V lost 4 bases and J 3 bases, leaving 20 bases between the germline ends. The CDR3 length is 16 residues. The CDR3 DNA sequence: TGTGCCAGCAGCCGTGATTACAGGTCAAATATCTACGAGCAGTACTTC. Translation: CASSRDYRSNIYEQYF.

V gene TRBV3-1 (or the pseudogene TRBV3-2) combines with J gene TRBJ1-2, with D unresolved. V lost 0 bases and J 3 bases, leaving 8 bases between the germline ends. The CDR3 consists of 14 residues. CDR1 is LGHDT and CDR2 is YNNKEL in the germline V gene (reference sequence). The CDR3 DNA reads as TGTGCCAGCAGCCAAGAGGCCGGGGACTATGGCTACACCTTC. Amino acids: CASSQEAGDYGYTF.

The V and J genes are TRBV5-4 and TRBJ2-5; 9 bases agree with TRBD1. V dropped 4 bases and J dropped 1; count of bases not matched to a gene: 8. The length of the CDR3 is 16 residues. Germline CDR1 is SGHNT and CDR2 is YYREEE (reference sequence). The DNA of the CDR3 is TGTGCCAGCAGCCGACAGGGGGGGTTCCTCCAAGAGACCCAGTACTTC. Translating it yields CASSRQGGFLQETQYF.

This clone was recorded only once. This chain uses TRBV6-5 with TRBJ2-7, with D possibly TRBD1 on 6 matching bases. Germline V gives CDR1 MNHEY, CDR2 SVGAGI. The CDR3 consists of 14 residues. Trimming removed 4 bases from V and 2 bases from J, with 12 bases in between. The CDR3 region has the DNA TGTGCCAGCAGTTCCACAGGGTTCGCCTACGAGCAGTACTTC. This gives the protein CASSSTGFAYEQYF.

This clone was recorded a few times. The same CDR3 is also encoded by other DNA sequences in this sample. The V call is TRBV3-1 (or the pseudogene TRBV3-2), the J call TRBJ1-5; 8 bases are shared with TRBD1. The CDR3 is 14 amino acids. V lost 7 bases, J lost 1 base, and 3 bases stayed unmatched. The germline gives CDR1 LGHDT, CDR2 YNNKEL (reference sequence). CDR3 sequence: CASTQGASNQPQHF. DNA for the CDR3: TGTGCCAGCACCCAGGGGGCAAGCAATCAGCCCCAGCATTTT.

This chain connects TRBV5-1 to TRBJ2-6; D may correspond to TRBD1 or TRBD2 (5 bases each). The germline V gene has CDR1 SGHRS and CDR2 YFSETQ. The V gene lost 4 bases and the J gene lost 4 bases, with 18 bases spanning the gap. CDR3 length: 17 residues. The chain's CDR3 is CASSGQGVTIGANVLTF. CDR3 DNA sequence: TGCGCCAGCAGCGGGCAGGGAGTAACAATAGGGGCCAACGTCCTGACTTTC.

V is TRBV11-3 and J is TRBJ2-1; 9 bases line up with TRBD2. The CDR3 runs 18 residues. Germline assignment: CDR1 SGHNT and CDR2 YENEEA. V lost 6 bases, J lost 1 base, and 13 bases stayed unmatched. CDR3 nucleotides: TGTGCCAGCAGATCCCTAGCGGGGCCCAACTCGTCCTACAATGAGCAGTTCTTC. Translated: CASRSLAGPNSSYNEQFF.

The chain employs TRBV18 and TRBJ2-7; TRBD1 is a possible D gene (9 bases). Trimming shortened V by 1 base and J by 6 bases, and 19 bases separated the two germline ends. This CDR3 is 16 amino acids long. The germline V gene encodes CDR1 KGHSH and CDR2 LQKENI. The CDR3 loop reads CASSPLAGQGLSEQYF. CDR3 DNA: TGTGCCAGCTCACCACTAGCGGGACAGGGTTTGAGCGAGCAGTACTTC.

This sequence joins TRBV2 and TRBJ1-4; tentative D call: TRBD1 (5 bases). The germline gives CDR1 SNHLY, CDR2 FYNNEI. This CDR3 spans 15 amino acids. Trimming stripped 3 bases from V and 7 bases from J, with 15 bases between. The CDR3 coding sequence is TGTGCCAGCAGTGACCCCCTAGGGGTGGGTGAAAAACTGTTTTTT. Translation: CASSDPLGVGEKLFF.

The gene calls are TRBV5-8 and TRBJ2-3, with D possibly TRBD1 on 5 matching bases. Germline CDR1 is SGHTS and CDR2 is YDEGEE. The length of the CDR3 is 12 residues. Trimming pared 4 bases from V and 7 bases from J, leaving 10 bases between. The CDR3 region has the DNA TGTGCCAGCAGCCGAGACAGCAATACGCAGTATTTT. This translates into CASSRDSNTQYF. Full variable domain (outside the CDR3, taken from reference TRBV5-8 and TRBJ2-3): EAGVTQSPTHLIKTRGQQATLRCSPISGHTSVYWYQQALGLGLQFLLWYDEGEERNRGNFPPRFSGRQFPNYSSELNVNALELEDSALYLCASSRDSNTQYFGPGTRLTVL.

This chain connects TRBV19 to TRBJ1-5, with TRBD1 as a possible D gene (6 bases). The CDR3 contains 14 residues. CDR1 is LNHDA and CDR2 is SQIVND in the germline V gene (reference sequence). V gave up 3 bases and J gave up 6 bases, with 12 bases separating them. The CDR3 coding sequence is TGTGCCAGTAGTATTCAGGGGAATCGTCAGCCCCAGCATTTT. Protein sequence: CASSIQGNRQPQHF.

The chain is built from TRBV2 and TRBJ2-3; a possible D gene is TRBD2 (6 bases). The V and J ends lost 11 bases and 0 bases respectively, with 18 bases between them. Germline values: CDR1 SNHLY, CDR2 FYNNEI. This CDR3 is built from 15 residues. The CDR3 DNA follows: TGTGCCGCGCCTTCGGGGGACTCTAGCACAGATACGCAGTATTTT. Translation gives CAAPSGDSSTDTQYF.